One and the same sample provided the 9 T cell receptor beta chains below, sequenced in a study of vaccination effects on CD4 cells after COVID-19. Their antigen targets remain unknown. With around ten days of culture completed, CD4+ T cells were isolated. This table comes from immunoSEQ multiplex PCR, and its TCRdb copy is limited to in-frame clones, with some not included. The data hold fewer than 40,000 clones, with approximately 71% observed a single time. Source: CD4+ T cells from PBMCs cultured without peptide, taken before COVID-19 vaccination. The receptor source for this set is a human donor who received a COVID-19 vaccine.

The J gene is TRBJ1-1, the V gene TRBV5-6; TRBD1 might be the D (5 bases). With 0 bases removed from V and 1 base from J, the gap between germline ends came to 13 bases. Germline V gene sequence: CDR1 SGHDT, CDR2 YYEEEE. The length of the CDR3 is 16 residues. CDR3 residues: CASSLAGAQANTEAFF. The CDR3, as DNA: TGTGCCAGCAGCTTGGCCGGAGCACAGGCGAACACTGAAGCTTTCTTT.

The chain has TRBV4-1 and TRBJ1-2; 7 bases agree with TRBD1. The CDR3 contains 14 residues. The germline V gene encodes CDR1 MGHRA and CDR2 YSYEKL. Losses at the gene ends were 0 bases for V and 6 bases for J; bases not matched to a gene: 4. The CDR3 protein is CASSQERQGHGYTF. CDR3 in DNA: TGCGCCAGCAGCCAAGAAAGACAGGGTCATGGCTACACCTTC.

The V gene is TRBV12-3 or TRBV12-4, the J gene TRBJ1-1; the D is unclear. V was shortened by 11 bases and J by 8 bases, with 21 bases between the two germline ends. The CDR3 extends over 13 amino acids. CDR3 DNA: TGTGCCGCGAAGACCTCATTGACGGGGGAAGCTTTCTTT. Its protein product is CAAKTSLTGEAFF.

The chain is built from TRBV6-6 and TRBJ2-7; 8 bases match TRBD2. Losses at the gene ends were 5 bases for V and 0 bases for J; bases not matched to a gene: 18. The CDR3 consists of 19 residues. Germline V gene lookup returns CDR1 MNHNY and CDR2 SVGAGI (reference sequence). The chain's CDR3 is CASSRTPTPSGGHSYEQYF. The DNA of the CDR3 is TGTGCCAGCAGTCGGACGCCGACCCCCAGCGGGGGCCACTCCTACGAGCAGTACTTC.

This clone occurred once. The rearrangement uses TRBV19 and TRBJ1-1, with D possibly being TRBD1 (5 bases). Trimming removed 0 bases from V and 8 bases from J, with 16 bases in between. Germline V lookup: CDR1 LNHDA, CDR2 SQIVND (reference sequence). CDR3 size: 15 residues. The CDR3 sequence is CASSIDNRSHREAFF. CDR3 coding DNA: TGTGCCAGTAGTATAGATAACAGGTCCCACAGGGAAGCTTTCTTT.

The J gene is TRBJ1-5, the V gene TRBV15; D remains ambiguous. Germline CDR1 and CDR2: LNHNV and YYDKDF (reference sequence). V lost 0 bases to trimming and J lost 3 bases, with 9 bases between them. The CDR3 is 15 residues long. The DNA of the CDR3 is TGTGCCACCAGCAGAGATCTGGGGTTCAATCAGCCCCAGCATTTT. It encodes CATSRDLGFNQPQHF.

The chain recombines TRBV6-5 with TRBJ2-7; D might be TRBD1 (5 bases). Trimming shortened V by 2 bases and J by 1 base, and 6 bases separated the two germline ends. The CDR3 runs 13 residues. Germline V gives CDR1 MNHEY, CDR2 SVGAGI. In nucleotides, the CDR3 is TGTGCCAGCAGTTACAGGGGATCCTACGAGCAGTACTTC. Amino acid sequence: CASSYRGSYEQYF.

This chain connects TRBV5-8 to TRBJ1-1; D uncertain. This CDR3 is built from 12 residues. CDR1 is SGHTS and CDR2 is YDEGEE in the germline V gene. V shed 2 bases and J shed 6 bases, with 8 bases lying between them. The chain's CDR3 is CASSFPRAEAFF. The CDR3 nucleotides read TGTGCCAGCAGCTTTCCCCGAGCTGAAGCTTTCTTT.

There are a few counts of this clone. The chain recombines TRBV19 with TRBJ1-1, with D perhaps TRBD1 (5 bases). CDR3 length: 13 amino acids. Per germline, CDR1 LNHDA and CDR2 SQIVND (reference sequence). V gave up 4 bases and J gave up 4 bases, with 10 bases separating them. The CDR3 sequence is CASSTMGVTEAFF. The CDR3 nucleotides read TGTGCCAGTAGTACTATGGGGGTCACTGAAGCTTTCTTT.